One T cell receptor (beta chain) is described in this entry. Its antigen is still unknown. Repertoires were generated with immunoSEQ multiplex PCR, while TCRdb's copy carries only in-frame clones and drops some. The sample has roughly 120,000 clones, approximately 91% seen once. Mismatch repair deficiency was confirmed in all patients, by PCR or immunohistochemistry. The TCR-sequenced patients were a few responders to pembrolizumab. These data originate in a study of PD-1 blockade in mismatch repair-deficient tumors. Broader study findings: Rapid post-treatment expansion, then contraction, generally preceding radiologic response, marked tumor-resident clones.

V was shortened by 5 bases and J by 8 bases, with 4 bases between the two germline ends. CDR1 is MNHGY, CDR2 SVAAGI, per germline. The CDR3 length is 10 residues. The rearrangement joins TRBV6-9 to TRBJ1-3; D is uncertain. The receptor was isolated from an adult with mismatch repair-deficient cancer. The source material was peripheral blood, sampled approximately 73 weeks after starting pembrolizumab. The CDR3 reads CASSGDTIYF. The CDR3 DNA follows: TGTGCCAGCAGTGGGGACACCATATATTTT.